This TCR beta chain was sequenced for a study of OX40 agonist ivuxolimab in advanced cancers. Overall study: Patients with hepatocellular carcinoma, melanoma, renal cell or head and neck cancer made up the dose-escalation patients. Patients were roughly 81% male with ages roughly 23 to 79, mean approximately 58. Regarding the study as a whole: People who partly responded at 0.1-3.0 mg/kg had some of the least clonal expansion seen. Some patients without response likewise showed low normalized clonal expansion.

The CDR3 contains 17 residues. Germline V CDR1 and CDR2: MDHEN, SYDVKM. V shed 5 bases and J 2 bases; nucleotides not matched to a gene: 15. Of note for this clone: The antigen remains unidentified.

Produced via immunoSEQ multiplex PCR; TCRdb's table is partial and in-frame only. The data contain about 82,000 clones, more than 75% of them singletons. The chain employs TRBV28 and TRBJ2-7, with 7 bases aligning to TRBD1. The sample here was CD4+ or CD8+ T cells sorted from blood, taken in a trial of the OX40 agonist ivuxolimab. The clonotype originates from an adult with an advanced solid tumor such as melanoma, head and neck, liver or kidney cancer. CDR3 protein: CASSLRKSRDSAYEQYF. DNA of the CDR3: TGTGCCAGCAGTCTTCGCAAGTCCCGGGACAGTGCCTACGAGCAGTACTTC.